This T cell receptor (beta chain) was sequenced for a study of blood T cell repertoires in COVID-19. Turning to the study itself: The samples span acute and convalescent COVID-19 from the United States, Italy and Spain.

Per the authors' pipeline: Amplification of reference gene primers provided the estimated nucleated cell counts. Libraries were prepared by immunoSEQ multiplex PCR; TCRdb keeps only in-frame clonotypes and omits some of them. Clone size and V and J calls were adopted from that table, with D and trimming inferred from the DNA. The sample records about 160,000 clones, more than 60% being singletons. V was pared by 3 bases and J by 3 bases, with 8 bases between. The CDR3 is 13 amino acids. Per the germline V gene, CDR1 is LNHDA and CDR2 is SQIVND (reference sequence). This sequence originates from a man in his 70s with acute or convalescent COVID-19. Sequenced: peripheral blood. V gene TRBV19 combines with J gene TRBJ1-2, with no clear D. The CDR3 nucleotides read TGTGCCAGTAGTATGCTGGGAGACTATGGCTACACCTTC. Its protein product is CASSMLGDYGYTF.